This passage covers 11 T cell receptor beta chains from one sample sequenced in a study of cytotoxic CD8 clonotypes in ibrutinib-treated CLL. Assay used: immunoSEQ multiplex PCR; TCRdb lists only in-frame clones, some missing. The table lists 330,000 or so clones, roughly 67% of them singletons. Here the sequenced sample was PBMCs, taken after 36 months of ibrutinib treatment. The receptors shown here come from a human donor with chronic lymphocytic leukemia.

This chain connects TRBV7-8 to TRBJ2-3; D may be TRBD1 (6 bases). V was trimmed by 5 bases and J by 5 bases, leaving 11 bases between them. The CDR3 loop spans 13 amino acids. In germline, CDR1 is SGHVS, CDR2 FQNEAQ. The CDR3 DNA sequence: TGTGCCAGCAGCAAAGGACAGCAAGATACGCAGTATTTT. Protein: CASSKGQQDTQYF. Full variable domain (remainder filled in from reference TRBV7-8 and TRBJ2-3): GAGVSQSPRYKVAKRGQDVALRCDPISGHVSLFWYQQALGQGPEFLTYFQNEAQLDKSGLPSDRFFAERPEGSVSTLKIQRTQQEDSAVYLCASSKGQQDTQYFGPGTRLTVL.

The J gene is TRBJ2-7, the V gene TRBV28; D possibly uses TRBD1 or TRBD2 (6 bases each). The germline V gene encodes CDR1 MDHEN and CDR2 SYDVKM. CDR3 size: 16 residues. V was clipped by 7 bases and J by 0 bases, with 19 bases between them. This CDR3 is CASTPLGGPLSYEQYF. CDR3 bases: TGTGCCAGCACCCCTCTAGGGGGGCCCCTCTCCTACGAGCAGTACTTC.

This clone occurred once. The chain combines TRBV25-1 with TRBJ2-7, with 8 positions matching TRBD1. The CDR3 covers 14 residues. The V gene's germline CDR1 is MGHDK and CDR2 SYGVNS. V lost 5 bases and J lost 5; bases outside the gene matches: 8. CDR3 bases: TGTGCCAGCAGTTATGGGACAGGAGGGGACGAGCAGTACTTC. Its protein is CASSYGTGGDEQYF.

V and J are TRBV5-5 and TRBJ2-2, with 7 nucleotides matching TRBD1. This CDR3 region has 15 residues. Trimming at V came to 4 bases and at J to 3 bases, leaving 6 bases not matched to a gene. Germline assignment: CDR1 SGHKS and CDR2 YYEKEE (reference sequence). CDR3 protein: CASSREQGHTGELFF. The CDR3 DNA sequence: TGTGCCAGCAGCCGCGAACAGGGGCACACCGGGGAGCTGTTTTTT. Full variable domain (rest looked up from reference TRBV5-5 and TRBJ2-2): DAGVTQSPTHLIKTRGQQVTLRCSPISGHKSVSWYQQVLGQGPQFIFQYYEKEERGRGNFPDRFSARQFPNYSSELNVNALLLGDSALYLCASSREQGHTGELFFGEGSRLTVL.

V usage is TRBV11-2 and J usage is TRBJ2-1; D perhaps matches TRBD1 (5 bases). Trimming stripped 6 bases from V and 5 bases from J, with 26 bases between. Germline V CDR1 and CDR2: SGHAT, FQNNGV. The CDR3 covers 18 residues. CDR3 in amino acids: CASSLRPPWGVGHNEQFF. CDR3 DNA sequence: TGTGCCAGCAGTCTTAGGCCTCCCTGGGGCGTTGGCCACAATGAGCAGTTCTTC.

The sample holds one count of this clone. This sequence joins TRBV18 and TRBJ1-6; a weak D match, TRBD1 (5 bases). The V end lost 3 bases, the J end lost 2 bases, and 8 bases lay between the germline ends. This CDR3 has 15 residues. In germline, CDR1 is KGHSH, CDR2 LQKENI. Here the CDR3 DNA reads TGTGCCAGCTCACCGGGGGGGACCTATAATTCACCCCTCCACTTT. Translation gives CASSPGGTYNSPLHF. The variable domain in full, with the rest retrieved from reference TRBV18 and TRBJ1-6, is NAGVMQNPRHLVRRRGQEARLRCSPMKGHSHVYWYRQLPEEGLKFMVYLQKENIIDESGMPKERFSAEFPKEGPSILRIQQVVRGDSAAYFCASSPGGTYNSPLHFGNGTRLTVT.

CDR3 amino acids: CASSYAGQTSYEQYF. DNA for the CDR3: TGTGCCAGCAGTTATGCGGGGCAGACCTCCTACGAGCAGTACTTC. V and J are TRBV6-5 and TRBJ2-7, with D maybe TRBD2 (6 bases). CDR3 length equals 15 residues. CDR1 MNHEY and CDR2 SVGAGI come from the germline V gene. Trimming cost V 3 bases and J 0 bases, with 12 bases left between them.

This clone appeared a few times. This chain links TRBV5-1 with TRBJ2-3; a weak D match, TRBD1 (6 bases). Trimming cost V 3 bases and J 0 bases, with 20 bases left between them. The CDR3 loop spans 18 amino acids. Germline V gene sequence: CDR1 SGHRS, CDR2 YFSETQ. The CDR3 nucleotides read TGCGCCAGCAGCTCGCCATTTGGGGACACCCCTAGCACAGATACGCAGTATTTT. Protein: CASSSPFGDTPSTDTQYF.

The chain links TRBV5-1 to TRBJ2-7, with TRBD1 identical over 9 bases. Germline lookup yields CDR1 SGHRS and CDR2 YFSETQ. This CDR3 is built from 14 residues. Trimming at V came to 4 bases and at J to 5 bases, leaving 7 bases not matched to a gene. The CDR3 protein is CASSPGTGFNEQYF. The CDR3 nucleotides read TGCGCCAGCAGCCCCGGGACAGGGTTTAACGAGCAGTACTTC.

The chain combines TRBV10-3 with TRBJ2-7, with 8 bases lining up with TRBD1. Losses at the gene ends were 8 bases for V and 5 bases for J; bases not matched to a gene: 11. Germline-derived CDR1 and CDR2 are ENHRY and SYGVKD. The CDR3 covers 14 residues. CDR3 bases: TGTGCCATCGACGTTCCAGGACAGGGTAACGAGCAGTACTTC. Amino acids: CAIDVPGQGNEQYF.

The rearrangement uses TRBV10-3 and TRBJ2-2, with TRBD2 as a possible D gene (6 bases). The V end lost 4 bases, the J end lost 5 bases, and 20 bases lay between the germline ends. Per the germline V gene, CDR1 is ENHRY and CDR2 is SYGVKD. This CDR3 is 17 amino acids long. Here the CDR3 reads CAISVTLGVTSTGELFF. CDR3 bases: TGTGCCATCAGTGTGACCCTGGGTGTGACTAGTACCGGGGAGCTGTTTTTT.